This TCR beta chain appears in the sequencing data of a study of blood T cell repertoires in COVID-19. Study-level information: Collection of acute and convalescent COVID-19 samples took place in the United States, Italy and Spain. PBMCs, B-cell-depleted T cells, or T cells provided the cDNA or gDNA that made up the material.

Per the authors' pipeline: Nucleated cell counts were estimated from reference gene primer amplification. Measured with immunoSEQ multiplex PCR; TCRdb has only the in-frame clones, and not every one. V, J and clone size reflect that table, while D and trimming were determined from the DNA. Found here are some 60,000 clones, 75% to 85% of them singletons; the top ten hold more than 5.5%. The CDR3 length is 16 residues. Germline-derived CDR1 and CDR2 are KGHSH and LQKENI. V lost 0 bases and J lost 8, with 17 bases in between. This clone was found once. This TCR was sampled from a man in his 60s with acute or convalescent COVID-19. Source material: peripheral blood. The V and J genes are TRBV18 and TRBJ2-1; tentative D call: TRBD1 (5 bases). CDR3 DNA sequence: TGTGCCAGCTCACCACCGGAACAGGTATCTTACCATGAGCAGTTCTTC. It encodes CASSPPEQVSYHEQFF.